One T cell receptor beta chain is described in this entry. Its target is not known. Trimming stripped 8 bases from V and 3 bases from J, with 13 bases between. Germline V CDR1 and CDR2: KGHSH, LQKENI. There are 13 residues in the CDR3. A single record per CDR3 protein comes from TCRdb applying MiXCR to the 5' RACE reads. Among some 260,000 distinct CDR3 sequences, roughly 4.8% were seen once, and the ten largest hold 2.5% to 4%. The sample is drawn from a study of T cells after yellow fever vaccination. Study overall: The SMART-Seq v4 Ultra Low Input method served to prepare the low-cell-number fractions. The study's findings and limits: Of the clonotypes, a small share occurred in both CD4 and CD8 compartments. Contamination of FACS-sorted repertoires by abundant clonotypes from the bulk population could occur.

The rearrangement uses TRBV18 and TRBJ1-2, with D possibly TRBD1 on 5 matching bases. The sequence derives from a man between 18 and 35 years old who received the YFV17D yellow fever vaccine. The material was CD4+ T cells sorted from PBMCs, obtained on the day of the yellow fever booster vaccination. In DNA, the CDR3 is TGTGCCAGCACTCCAACGGGGGACTATGGCTACACCTTC. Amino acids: CASTPTGDYGYTF.